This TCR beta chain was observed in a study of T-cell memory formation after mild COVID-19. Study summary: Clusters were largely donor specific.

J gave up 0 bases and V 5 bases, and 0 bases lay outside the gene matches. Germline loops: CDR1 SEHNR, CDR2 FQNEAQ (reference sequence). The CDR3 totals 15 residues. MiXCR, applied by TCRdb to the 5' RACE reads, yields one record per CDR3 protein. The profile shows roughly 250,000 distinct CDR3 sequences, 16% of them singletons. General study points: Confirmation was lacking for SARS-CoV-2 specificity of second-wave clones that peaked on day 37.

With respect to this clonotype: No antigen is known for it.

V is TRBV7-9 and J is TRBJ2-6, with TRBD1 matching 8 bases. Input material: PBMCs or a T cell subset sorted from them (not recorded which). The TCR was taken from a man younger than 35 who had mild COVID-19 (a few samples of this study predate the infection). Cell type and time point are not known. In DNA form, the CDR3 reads TGTGCCAGCAGCGGACAGGGCTCTGGGGCCAACGTCCTGACTTTC. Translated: CASSGQGSGANVLTF.